This T cell receptor (beta chain) was identified during a study of monozygotic twins with cystic fibrosis. About the study: Libraries were built from approximately 3 micrograms of fragmented DNA using approximately 16 PCR cycles.

Clones were sequenced by immunoSEQ multiplex PCR, and TCRdb holds only the in-frame ones, with some missing. In the table there are some 32,000 clones, about 92% of which are singletons. Study findings and constraints: Clonality was generally low (median about 0.0097), higher in the most severe patients. In 13 of 16 pairs, V gene usage was closest to the co-twin's. No link emerged between shared CDR3 counts and age, concordance or severity.

On this clone: No antigen is known for it.

Trimming stripped 1 base from V and 8 bases from J, with 8 bases between. From germline, CDR1 is SGHTA and CDR2 FQGNSA. The CDR3 extends over 12 amino acids. This receptor was identified in a girl between 2 and 10 years old with cystic fibrosis. The gene calls are TRBV7-2 and TRBJ1-2; no clear D gene. Sequencing used blood. CDR3 DNA sequence: TGTGCCAGCAGCTTAGTCTGGTACGGCTACACCTTC. It is translated as CASSLVWYGYTF.